The sample holds many counts of the clone carrying this T cell receptor (beta chain). Its antigen is as yet unknown. These data belong to a study of T cells in Graves' hyperthyroidism and ophthalmopathy. In germline, CDR1 is SEHNR, CDR2 FQNEAQ (reference sequence). Losses at the gene ends were 6 bases for V and 4 bases for J; bases not matched to a gene: 6. The CDR3 is 14 residues long. No ophthalmopathy progression within 18 months constituted stable Graves' hyperthyroidism. Hyperthyroidism patients were newly diagnosed, had disease duration under 2 months, and were aged 18 to 65 years. Overall study findings and caveats: With a median lead of about six months before onset, the model predicted ophthalmopathy.

RNA transcripts yielded amplified TCR beta CDR3 regions. First-round RT-PCR with HTBI primers amplified the TCR CDR3 region. TCRdb reprocessed the multiplex PCR reads with MiXCR, giving one entry per CDR3 protein. This table has over 700,000 distinct CDR3 sequences, 35% appearing once. The TCR sequence derives from a woman between 40 and 50 years old with Graves' hyperthyroidism. Sequencing input: blood. The V and J genes are TRBV7-9 and TRBJ1-1; TRBD1 agrees at 9 bases. CDR3 in amino acids: CASRPTGGGTEAFF. CDR3 nucleotides: TGTGCCAGCAGACCGACAGGGGGTGGCACTGAAGCTTTCTTT. Full variable domain (missing parts from reference TRBV7-9 and TRBJ1-1): DTGVSQNPRHKITKRGQNVTFRCDPISEHNRLYWYRQTLGQGPEFLTYFQNEAQLEKSRLLSDRFSAERPKGSFSTLEIQRTEQGDSAMYLCASRPTGGGTEAFFGQGTRLTVV.